This TCR beta chain was sequenced for a study of Ad26.COV2.S vaccination and SARS-CoV-2 variants. This CDR3 is built from 14 residues. CDR1 SGHTS and CDR2 YDEGEE come from the germline V gene. V gave up 4 bases and J gave up 5 bases, with 15 bases separating them. Treatment here: some 20 received Ad26.COV2.S at low or high dose, single or two shots; roughly 5 received placebo; per-sample allocation not given. Collection of samples fell on day 63 after the first vaccine or placebo injection. Libraries were prepared by immunoSEQ multiplex PCR; TCRdb keeps only in-frame clonotypes and omits some of them. The sample yields approximately 340,000 clones, about 88% seen once.

The TCR sequence derives from a person between 18 and 65 years old who received the Ad26.COV2.S COVID-19 vaccine or a placebo. Sample: peripheral blood, taken in a trial of Ad26.COV2.S vaccine versus placebo. V gene TRBV5-8 combines with J gene TRBJ2-5; the D gene is possibly TRBD1 (6 bases). CDR3 nucleotides: TGTGCCAGCAGCCGGCAGGGGCCCTCGGAGACCCAGTACTTC. Protein sequence: CASSRQGPSETQYF.